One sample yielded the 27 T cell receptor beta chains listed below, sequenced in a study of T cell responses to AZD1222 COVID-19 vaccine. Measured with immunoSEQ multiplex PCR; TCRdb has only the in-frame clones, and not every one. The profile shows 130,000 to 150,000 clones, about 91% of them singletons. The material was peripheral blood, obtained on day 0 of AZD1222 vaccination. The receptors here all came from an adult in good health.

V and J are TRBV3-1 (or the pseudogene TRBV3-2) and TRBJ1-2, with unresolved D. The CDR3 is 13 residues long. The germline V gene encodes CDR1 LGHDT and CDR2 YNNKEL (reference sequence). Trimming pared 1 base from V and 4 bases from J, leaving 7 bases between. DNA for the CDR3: TGTGCCAGCAGCCAAGCAGGTACCTATGGCTACACCTTC. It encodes CASSQAGTYGYTF.

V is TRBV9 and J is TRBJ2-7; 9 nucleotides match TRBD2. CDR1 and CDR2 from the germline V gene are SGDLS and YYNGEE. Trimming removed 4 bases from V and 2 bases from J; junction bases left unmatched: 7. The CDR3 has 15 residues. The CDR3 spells CASSPQGGGAYEQYF. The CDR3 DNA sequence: TGTGCCAGCAGCCCTCAGGGCGGGGGGGCCTACGAGCAGTACTTC.

This CDR3 reads CASSHVQRIRNEQYF. CDR3 bases: TGTGCCAGCAGCCATGTTCAGAGGATCAGGAACGAGCAGTACTTC. The chain recombines TRBV28 with TRBJ2-7; D remains unclear. The V gene lost 6 bases and the J gene lost 5 bases, with 20 bases spanning the gap. This CDR3 region has 15 residues. Germline CDR1 reads MDHEN; CDR2 reads SYDVKM.

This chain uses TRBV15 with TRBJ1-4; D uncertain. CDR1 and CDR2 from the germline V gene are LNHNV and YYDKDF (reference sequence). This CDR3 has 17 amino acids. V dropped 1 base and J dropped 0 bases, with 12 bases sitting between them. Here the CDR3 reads CATSRVRDGPTNEKLFF. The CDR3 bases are TGTGCCACCAGCAGAGTTAGGGATGGGCCAACTAATGAAAAACTGTTTTTT. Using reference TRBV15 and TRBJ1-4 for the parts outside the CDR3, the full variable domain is DAMVIQNPRYQVTQFGKPVTLSCSQTLNHNVMYWYQQKSSQAPKLLFHYYDKDFNNEADTPDNFQSRRPNTSFCFLDIRSPGLGDTAMYLCATSRVRDGPTNEKLFFGSGTQLSVL.

The CDR3 loop is CASSSAGGSPDTQYF. CDR3 bases: TGTGCCAGCAGTTCGGCGGGGGGGAGCCCAGATACGCAGTATTTT. This rearrangement joins TRBV27 to TRBJ2-3, with 9 bases fitting TRBD2. The CDR3 sequence is 15 residues long. CDR1 is MNHEY, CDR2 SMNVEV, per germline (reference sequence). J lost 4 bases, V lost 4 bases, and 6 bases had no gene match.

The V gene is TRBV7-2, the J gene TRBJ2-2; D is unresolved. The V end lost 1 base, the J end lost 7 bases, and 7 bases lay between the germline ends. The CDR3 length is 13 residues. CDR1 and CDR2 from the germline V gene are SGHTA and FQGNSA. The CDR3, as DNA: TGTGCCAGCAGCTTAGAAGTGGTCGGGGAGCTGTTTTTT. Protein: CASSLEVVGELFF.

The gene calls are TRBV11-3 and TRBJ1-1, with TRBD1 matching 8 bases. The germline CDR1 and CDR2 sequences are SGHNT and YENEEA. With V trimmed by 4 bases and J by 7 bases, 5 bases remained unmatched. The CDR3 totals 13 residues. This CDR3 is CASSSGGANEAFF. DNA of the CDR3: TGTGCCAGCAGCTCAGGGGGCGCGAATGAAGCTTTCTTT.

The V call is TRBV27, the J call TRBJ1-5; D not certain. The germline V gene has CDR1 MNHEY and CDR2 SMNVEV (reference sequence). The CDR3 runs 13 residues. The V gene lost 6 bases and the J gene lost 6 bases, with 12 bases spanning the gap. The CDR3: CASSTDWGQPQHF. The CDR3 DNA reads TGTGCCAGCAGCACGGACTGGGGTCAGCCCCAGCATTTT.

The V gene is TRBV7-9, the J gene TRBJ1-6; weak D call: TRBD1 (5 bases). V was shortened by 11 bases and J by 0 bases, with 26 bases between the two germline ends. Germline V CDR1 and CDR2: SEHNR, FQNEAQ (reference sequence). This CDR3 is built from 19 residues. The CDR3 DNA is TGTGCCTTCCCCCTTTCGGCAGATCGGGGGAGCTCCTATAATTCACCCCTCCACTTT. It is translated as CAFPLSADRGSSYNSPLHF.

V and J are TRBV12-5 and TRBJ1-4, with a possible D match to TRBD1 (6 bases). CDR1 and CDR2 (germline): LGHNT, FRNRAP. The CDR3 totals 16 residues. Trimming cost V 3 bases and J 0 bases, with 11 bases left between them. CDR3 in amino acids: CASGLQAGATNEKLFF. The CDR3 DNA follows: TGTGCTAGTGGTTTACAAGCAGGGGCAACTAATGAAAAACTGTTTTTT. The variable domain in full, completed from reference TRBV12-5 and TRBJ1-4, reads DARVTQTPRHKVTEMGQEVTMRCQPILGHNTVFWYRQTMMQGLELLAYFRNRAPLDDSGMPKDRFSAEMPDATLATLKIQPSEPRDSAVYFCASGLQAGATNEKLFFGSGTQLSVL.

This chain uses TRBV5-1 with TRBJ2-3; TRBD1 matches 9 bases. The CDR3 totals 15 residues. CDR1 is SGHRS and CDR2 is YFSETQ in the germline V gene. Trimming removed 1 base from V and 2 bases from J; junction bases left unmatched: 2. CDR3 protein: CASSLLQGATDTQYF. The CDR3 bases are TGCGCCAGCAGCTTGTTACAGGGGGCCACAGATACGCAGTATTTT.

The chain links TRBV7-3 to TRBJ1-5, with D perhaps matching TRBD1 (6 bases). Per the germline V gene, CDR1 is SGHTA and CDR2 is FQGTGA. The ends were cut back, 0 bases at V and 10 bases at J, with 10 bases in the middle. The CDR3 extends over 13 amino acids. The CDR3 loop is CASSLTLGGPQHF. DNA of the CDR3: TGTGCCAGCAGCTTAACGTTAGGGGGTCCCCAGCATTTT.

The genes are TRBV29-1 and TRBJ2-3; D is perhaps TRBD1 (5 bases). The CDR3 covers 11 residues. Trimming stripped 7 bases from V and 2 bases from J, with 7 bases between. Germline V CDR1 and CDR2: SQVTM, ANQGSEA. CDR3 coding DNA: TGCAGCGCCAGGGTCACAGATACGCAGTATTTT. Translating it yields CSARVTDTQYF.

CDR3 region: CARSLAFRARESPLHF. The CDR3 coding sequence is TGTGCCAGAAGCTTGGCCTTTAGGGCAAGAGAGTCACCCCTCCACTTT. The rearrangement joins TRBV5-3 to TRBJ1-6; D unresolved. TRBV5-3 is given ORF status, its function remaining uncertain. V was trimmed by 0 bases and J by 10 bases, leaving 17 bases between them. CDR3 length: 16 residues.

CDR3 sequence: CASSVAEGTGEQFF. The CDR3 coding sequence is TGTGCCAGCAGCGTAGCTGAGGGTACGGGTGAGCAGTTCTTC. This chain joins TRBV9 and TRBJ2-1, with D maybe TRBD2 (5 bases). The germline CDR1 and CDR2 sequences are SGDLS and YYNGEE. The ends were cut back, 0 bases at V and 9 bases at J, with 13 bases in the middle. The CDR3 is 14 amino acids.

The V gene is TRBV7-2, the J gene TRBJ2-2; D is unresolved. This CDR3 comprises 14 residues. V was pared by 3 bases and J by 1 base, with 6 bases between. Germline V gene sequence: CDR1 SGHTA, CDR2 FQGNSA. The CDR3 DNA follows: TGTGCCAGCAGCTTGGGCGAGAACACCGGGGAGCTGTTTTTT. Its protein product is CASSLGENTGELFF. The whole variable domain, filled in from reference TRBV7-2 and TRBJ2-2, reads GAGVSQSPSNKVTEKGKDVELRCDPISGHTALYWYRQSLGQGLEFLIYFQGNSAPDKSGLPSDRFSAERTGGSVSTLTIQRTQQEDSAVYLCASSLGENTGELFFGEGSRLTVL.

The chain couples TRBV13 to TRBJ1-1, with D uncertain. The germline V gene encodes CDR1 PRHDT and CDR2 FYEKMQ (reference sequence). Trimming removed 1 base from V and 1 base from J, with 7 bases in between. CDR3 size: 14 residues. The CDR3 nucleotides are TGTGCCAGCAGCTTAGTTCGGCCGAACACTGAAGCTTTCTTT. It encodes CASSLVRPNTEAFF.

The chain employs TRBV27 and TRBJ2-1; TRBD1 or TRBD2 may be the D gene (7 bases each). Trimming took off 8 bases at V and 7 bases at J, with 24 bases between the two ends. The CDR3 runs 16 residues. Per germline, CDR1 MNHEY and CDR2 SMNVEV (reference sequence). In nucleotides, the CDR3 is TGTGCCAGCTGGGGGGGTCTAGGGACAGCAGAGAATGAGCAGTTCTTC. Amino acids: CASWGGLGTAENEQFF.

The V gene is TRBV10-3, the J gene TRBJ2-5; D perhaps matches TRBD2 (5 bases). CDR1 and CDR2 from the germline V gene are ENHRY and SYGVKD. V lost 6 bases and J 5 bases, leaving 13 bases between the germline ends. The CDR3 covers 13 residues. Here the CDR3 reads CAIRGRSGETQYF. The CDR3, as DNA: TGTGCCATCAGGGGGAGATCGGGGGAGACCCAGTACTTC.

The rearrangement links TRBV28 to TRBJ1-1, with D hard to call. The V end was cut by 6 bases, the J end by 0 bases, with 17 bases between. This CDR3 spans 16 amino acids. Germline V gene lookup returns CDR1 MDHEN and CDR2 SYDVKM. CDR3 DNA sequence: TGTGCCAGCAGCCCGACGTCAGGCTTCATGAACACTGAAGCTTTCTTT. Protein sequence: CASSPTSGFMNTEAFF.

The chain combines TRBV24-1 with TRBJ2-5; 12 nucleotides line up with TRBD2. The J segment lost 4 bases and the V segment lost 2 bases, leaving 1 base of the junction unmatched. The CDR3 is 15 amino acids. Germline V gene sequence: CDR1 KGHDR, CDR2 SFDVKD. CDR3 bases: TGTGCCACCAGTGATTCGACTAGCGGGGGAGAGACCCAGTACTTC. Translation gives CATSDSTSGGETQYF.

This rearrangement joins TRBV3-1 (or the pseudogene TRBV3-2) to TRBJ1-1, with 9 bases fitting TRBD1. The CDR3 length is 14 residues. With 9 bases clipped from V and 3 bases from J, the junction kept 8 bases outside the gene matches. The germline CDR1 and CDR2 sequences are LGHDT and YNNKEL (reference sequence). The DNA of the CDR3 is TGTGCCAGTGATATAGGACAGGGGCACACTGAAGCTTTCTTT. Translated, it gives CASDIGQGHTEAFF.

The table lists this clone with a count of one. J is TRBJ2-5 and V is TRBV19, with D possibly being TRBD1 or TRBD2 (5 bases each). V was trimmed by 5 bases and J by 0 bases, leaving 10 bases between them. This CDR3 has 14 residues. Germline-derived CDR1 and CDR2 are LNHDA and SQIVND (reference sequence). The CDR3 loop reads CASSRRGDQETQYF. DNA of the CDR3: TGTGCCAGTAGTCGCAGAGGGGACCAAGAGACCCAGTACTTC.

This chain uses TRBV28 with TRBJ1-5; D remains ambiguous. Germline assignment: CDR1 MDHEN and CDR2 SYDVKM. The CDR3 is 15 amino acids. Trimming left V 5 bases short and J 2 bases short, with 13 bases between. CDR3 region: CASSRSLLGNQPQHF. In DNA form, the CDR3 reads TGTGCCAGCAGTCGCTCTCTTTTGGGCAATCAGCCCCAGCATTTT.

CDR3: CASSGGQGRETQYF. DNA for the CDR3: TGTGCCAGCAGCGGGGGACAGGGGCGGGAGACCCAGTACTTC. The chain couples TRBV5-4 to TRBJ2-5; the match to TRBD1 covers 10 bases. This CDR3 contains 14 residues. V lost 4 bases, J lost 5 bases, and 5 bases stayed unmatched. Germline CDR1 reads SGHNT; CDR2 reads YYREEE (reference sequence).

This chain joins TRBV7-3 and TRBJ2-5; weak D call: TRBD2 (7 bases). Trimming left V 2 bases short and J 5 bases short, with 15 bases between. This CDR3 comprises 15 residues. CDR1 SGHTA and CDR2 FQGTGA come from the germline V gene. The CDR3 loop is CASSLLSGGPETQYF. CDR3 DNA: TGTGCCAGCAGCTTACTTTCCGGGGGGCCGGAGACCCAGTACTTC.

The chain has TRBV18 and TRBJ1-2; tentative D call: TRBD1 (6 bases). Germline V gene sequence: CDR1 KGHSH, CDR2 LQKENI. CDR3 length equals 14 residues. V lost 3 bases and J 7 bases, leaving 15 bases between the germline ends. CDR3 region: CASSPAGEGSGYTF. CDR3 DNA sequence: TGTGCCAGCTCACCGGCAGGGGAGGGCAGTGGCTACACCTTC.